Given below is one T cell receptor (beta chain) in context. This CDR3 comprises 11 residues. In germline, CDR1 is SQVTM, CDR2 ANQGSEA. The V and J ends lost 8 bases and 4 bases respectively, with 11 bases between them. Extracted RNA was reverse transcribed, and the resulting cDNA served as sequencing template. The method was immunoSEQ multiplex PCR; TCRdb's version includes in-frame clones alone and lacks a portion of them. The table shows 140,000 to 150,000 clones, with around 50% occurring only once. The data derive from a study of CD8+ T cells in alopecia areata. The wider study: Among treated patients, oral tofacitinib was administered at 5 to 10 mg twice daily.

The chain carries TRBV29-1 and TRBJ1-2; unclear D gene. This sequence originates from a human donor with alopecia areata. Sample: CD4+ T cells sorted from blood, taken at week 0. In DNA form, the CDR3 reads TGCAGCCCGGACCCCATCTATGGCTACACCTTC. It encodes CSPDPIYGYTF.